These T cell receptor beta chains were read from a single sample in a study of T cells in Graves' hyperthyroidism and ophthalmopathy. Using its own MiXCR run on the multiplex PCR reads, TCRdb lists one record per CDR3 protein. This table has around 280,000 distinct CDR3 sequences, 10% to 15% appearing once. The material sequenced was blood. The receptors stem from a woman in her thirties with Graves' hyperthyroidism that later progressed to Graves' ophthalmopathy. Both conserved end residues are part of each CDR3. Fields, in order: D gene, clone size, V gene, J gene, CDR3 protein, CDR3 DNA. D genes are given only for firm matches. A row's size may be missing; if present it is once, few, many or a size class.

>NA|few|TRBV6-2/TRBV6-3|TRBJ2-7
CASSVAGRYEQYF
TGTGCCAGCAGTGTCGCGGGGCGCTACGAGCAGTACTTC
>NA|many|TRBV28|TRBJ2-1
CASSGSNERNPDEQFF
TGTGCCAGCAGCGGGAGTAACGAGCGCAACCCCGATGAGCAGTTCTTC
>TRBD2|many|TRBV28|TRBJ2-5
CASSPGLAGGKTQYF
TGTGCCAGCAGTCCGGGACTAGCGGGAGGAAAGACCCAGTACTTC
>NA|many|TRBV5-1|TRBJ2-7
CASSSNAGNIDEQYF
TGCGCCAGCAGCTCCAACGCGGGGAATATCGACGAGCAGTACTTC
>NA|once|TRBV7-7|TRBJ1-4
CASSIRRGLNEKLFF
TGTGCTAGCAGCATCCGCAGGGGTCTTAATGAAAAACTGTTTTTT
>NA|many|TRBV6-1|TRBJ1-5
CASRRDTGNQPQHF
TGTGCCAGCAGGAGAGACACAGGCAATCAGCCCCAGCATTTT
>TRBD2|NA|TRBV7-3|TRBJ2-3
CASSLAPGGRQTDTQYF
TGTGCCAGCAGCTTAGCCCCGGGCGGGAGGCAAACAGATACGCAGTATTTT
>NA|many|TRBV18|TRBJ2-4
CASSQGQPAKNIQYF
TGTGCCAGCTCACAAGGACAGCCAGCCAAAAACATTCAGTACTTC
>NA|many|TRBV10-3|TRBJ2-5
CAISVVLQETQYF
TGTGCCATCAGTGTCGTGCTCCAAGAGACCCAGTACTTC
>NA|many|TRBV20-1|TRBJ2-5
CSASLGSGETQYF
TGCAGTGCTAGTCTGGGTTCGGGGGAGACCCAGTACTTC
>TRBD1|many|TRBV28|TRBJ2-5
CASSLAGTGLGTQYF
TGTGCCAGCAGTTTAGCAGGGACAGGGCTGGGGACCCAGTACTTC
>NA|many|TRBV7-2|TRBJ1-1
CASSLSTGSTEAFF
TGTGCCAGCAGCTTATCAACAGGGTCCACTGAAGCTTTCTTT
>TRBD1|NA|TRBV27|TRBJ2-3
CASRTGGSDTQYF
TGTGCCAGTCGGACAGGGGGGTCAGATACGCAGTATTTT
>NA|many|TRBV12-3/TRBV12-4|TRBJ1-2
CASRKDGNYGYTF
TGTGCCAGCAGAAAGGACGGAAACTATGGCTACACCTTC
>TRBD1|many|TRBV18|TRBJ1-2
CASSPRENRGHGYTF
TGTGCCAGCTCACCACGTGAGAACAGGGGGCATGGCTACACCTTC
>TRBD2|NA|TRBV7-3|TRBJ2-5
CASSSAGSQRKAQYF
TGTGCCAGCAGCTCAGCGGGGAGCCAACGAAAGGCCCAGTACTTC
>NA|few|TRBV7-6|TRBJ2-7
CASSHPGPTYEQYF
TGTGCCAGCAGCCACCCCGGGCCAACCTACGAGCAGTACTTC
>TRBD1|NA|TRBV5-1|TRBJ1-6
CASSNGLTGRNSPLHF
TGCGCCAGCAGCAACGGTCTGACAGGGAGGAATTCACCCCTCCACTTT
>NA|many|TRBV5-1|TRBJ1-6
CASSLEGYSSPLHF
TGCGCCAGCAGCTTGGAGGGGTATTCTTCACCCCTCCACTTT
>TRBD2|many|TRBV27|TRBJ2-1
CASSPGTSGYNEQFF
TGTGCCAGCTCACCAGGGACTAGCGGATACAATGAGCAGTTCTTC
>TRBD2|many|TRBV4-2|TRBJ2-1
CASSQDWPSGRAEQFF
TGTGCCAGCAGCCAAGATTGGCCTAGCGGGAGGGCTGAGCAGTTCTTC
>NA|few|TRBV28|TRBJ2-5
CASSQIYIRELQETQYF
TGTGCCAGCAGCCAAATCTATATCCGGGAGCTCCAAGAGACCCAGTACTTC
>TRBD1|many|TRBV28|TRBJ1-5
CATVRDSANQPQHF
TGTGCCACCGTCCGGGACAGCGCAAATCAGCCCCAGCATTTT
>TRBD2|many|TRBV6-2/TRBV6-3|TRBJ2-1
CASISGNYNEQFF
TGTGCCAGCATCAGCGGGAATTACAATGAGCAGTTCTTC
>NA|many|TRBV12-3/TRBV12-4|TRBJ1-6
CATSIGNSPLHF
TGTGCCACCTCCATTGGGAATTCACCCCTCCACTTT
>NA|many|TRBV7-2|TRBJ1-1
CATSRAALMNTEAFF
TGTGCCACCTCTCGGGCGGCCCTCATGAACACTGAAGCTTTCTTT
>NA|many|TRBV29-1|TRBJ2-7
CSVALDYEQYF
TGCAGCGTTGCCCTAGATTACGAGCAGTACTTC
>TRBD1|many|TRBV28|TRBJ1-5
CASRLTGVRNQPQHF
TGTGCCAGCAGGTTAACAGGGGTGCGCAATCAGCCCCAGCATTTT
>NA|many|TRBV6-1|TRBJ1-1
CASSTGWGTEAFF
TGTGCCAGCAGCACTGGATGGGGTACAGAAGCTTTCTTT
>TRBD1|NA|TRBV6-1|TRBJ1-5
CASLGVGGQWGNQPQHF
TGTGCCAGCTTGGGGGTGGGGGGACAGTGGGGCAATCAGCCCCAGCATTTT
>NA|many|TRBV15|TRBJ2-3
CATSRDRGLAGDTQYF
TGTGCCACCAGCAGAGATAGGGGGTTAGCGGGAGATACGCAGTATTTT
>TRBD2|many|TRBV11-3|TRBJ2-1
CASSLTTTGGRNEQFF
TGTGCCAGCAGCTTAACCACGACGGGAGGACGCAATGAGCAGTTCTTC
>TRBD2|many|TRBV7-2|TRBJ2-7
CASSFTGTSGNEQYF
TGTGCCAGCAGCTTCACCGGGACTAGCGGGAACGAGCAGTACTTC
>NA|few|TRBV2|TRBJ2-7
CASTRAGYEQYF
TGTGCCAGCACGAGGGCGGGCTACGAGCAGTACTTC
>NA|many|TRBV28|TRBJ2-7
CASSLGGVTYEQYF
TGTGCCAGCAGTTTGGGCGGCGTAACCTACGAGCAGTACTTC
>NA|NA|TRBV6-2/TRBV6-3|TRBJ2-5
CASSYLLADMETQYF
TGTGCCAGCAGTTACCTGCTAGCTGATATGGAGACCCAGTACTTC
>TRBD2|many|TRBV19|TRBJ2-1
CASSMGEGSYNEQFF
TGTGCCAGTAGTATGGGGGAGGGTTCCTACAATGAGCAGTTCTTC
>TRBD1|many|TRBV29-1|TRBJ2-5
CSVEGDRGAGEETQYF
TGCAGCGTTGAGGGGGACAGGGGAGCGGGAGAAGAGACCCAGTACTTC
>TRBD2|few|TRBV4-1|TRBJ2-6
CASSRGLAGGNSGANVLTF
TGCGCCAGCAGCCGCGGATTAGCGGGAGGGAACTCTGGGGCCAACGTCCTGACTTTC
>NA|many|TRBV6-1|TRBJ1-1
CASSEWSETWNTEAFF
TGTGCCAGCAGTGAATGGTCAGAAACTTGGAACACTGAAGCTTTCTTT
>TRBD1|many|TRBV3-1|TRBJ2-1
CASSQTTGWYEQFF
TGTGCCAGCAGCCAAACGACAGGGTGGTATGAGCAGTTCTTC
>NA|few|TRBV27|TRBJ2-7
CASSPAGVLYEQYF
TGTGCCAGCAGCCCGGCAGGGGTTCTCTACGAGCAGTACTTC
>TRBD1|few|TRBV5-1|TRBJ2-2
CASRAGTGLTGELFF
TGCGCCAGCAGGGCTGGGACAGGGCTCACCGGGGAGCTGTTTTTT
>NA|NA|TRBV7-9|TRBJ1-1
CASSFPLGLGDTEAFF
TGTGCCAGCAGCTTCCCCTTGGGCCTGGGGGACACTGAAGCTTTCTTT
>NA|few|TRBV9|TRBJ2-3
CASSVEVGAVDTQYF
TGTGCCAGCAGCGTAGAGGTGGGAGCGGTAGATACGCAGTATTTT
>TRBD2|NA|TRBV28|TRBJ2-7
CASSWGTSGIGYEQYF
TGTGCCAGCAGTTGGGGGACTAGCGGGATTGGCTACGAGCAGTACTTC
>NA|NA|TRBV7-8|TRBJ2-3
CASSPRDTARTDTQYF
TGTGCCAGCAGCCCACGGGATACAGCACGCACAGATACGCAGTATTTT
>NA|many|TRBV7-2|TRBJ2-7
CASSLSPSSYEQYF
TGTGCCAGCAGCTTAAGTCCCAGCTCCTACGAGCAGTACTTC
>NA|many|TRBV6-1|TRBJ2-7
CASSGSSHEQYF
TGTGCCAGCAGTGGGAGCTCCCACGAGCAGTACTTC
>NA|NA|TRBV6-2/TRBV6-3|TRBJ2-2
CASQSYTGELFF
TGTGCCTCGCAATCCTACACCGGGGAGCTGTTTTTT
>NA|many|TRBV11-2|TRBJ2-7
CASSLAVVKISSYEQYF
TGTGCCAGCAGCTTAGCGGTCGTGAAAATTAGCTCCTACGAGCAGTACTTC
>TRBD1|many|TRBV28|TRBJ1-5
CASANDRVQPQHF
TGTGCCAGTGCGAACGACAGGGTTCAGCCCCAGCATTTT